This note documents a single TCR beta chain sequence. The sample belongs to a study of early T cells in non-severe SARS-CoV-2 infection. CDR3 length: 15 residues. Per germline, CDR1 SEHNR and CDR2 FQNEAQ (reference sequence). V was clipped by 2 bases and J by 5 bases, with 15 bases between them. TCRdb reprocessed the 5' RACE reads with MiXCR, giving one entry per CDR3 protein. The sample has around 60,000 distinct CDR3 sequences; approximately 13% are singletons. The receptor was isolated from an adult who was a healthcare worker with PCR-confirmed SARS-CoV-2 infection or an uninfected control (not recorded which). The source material was whole blood. This chain links TRBV7-9 with TRBJ2-5; no clear D gene. CDR3: CASSLLDPSSETQYF. The CDR3 bases are TGTGCCAGCAGCTTACTGGACCCCAGTTCGGAGACCCAGTACTTC.